This T cell receptor beta chain came from a study of cytomegalovirus exposure and HLA in healthy donors. Study results and limitations: The productive fraction for most TCR beta V segments was about 87% or about 30% in an earlier analysis.

Germline CDR1 and CDR2: SGHTA and FQGTGA. This CDR3 is 15 amino acids long. Trimming left V 3 bases short and J 3 bases short, with 12 bases between. About this clone: What it recognizes is unknown.

PCR involved 60 Vbeta and 13 Jbeta primers. Assay used: immunoSEQ multiplex PCR; TCRdb lists only in-frame clones, some missing. The data show tens of thousands of clones, about 80% seen once. The source is a man over 45 in good health and CMV-seropositive. Sample: PBMCs. This chain joins TRBV7-3 and TRBJ2-1; D unclear. CDR3 coding DNA: TGTGCCAGCAGCTTGACTCTCCAAGTCTACAATGAGCAGTTCTTC. Translating it yields CASSLTLQVYNEQFF.